This T cell receptor (beta chain) was identified in a study of blood T cell repertoires in COVID-19. Sequencing used immunoSEQ multiplex PCR; TCRdb keeps in-frame clones, though not all of them. The table includes 68,000 or so clones, around 91% detected once. This TCR came from a man aged 50-59 years with COVID-19, enrolled during active disease. Sequencing was done on a sample of peripheral blood.

DNA of the CDR3: TGTGCCAGCAGTATGGACAGGCAAGCGCCAAACTATGGCTACACCTTC. Translation gives CASSMDRQAPNYGYTF. The chain recombines TRBV11-3 with TRBJ1-2; 7 nucleotides line up with TRBD1. V dropped 6 bases and J dropped 2; count of bases not matched to a gene: 12. CDR1 and CDR2 (germline): SGHNT, YENEEA. The CDR3 contains 16 residues.